This TCR beta chain was obtained from a study of control samples from healthy donors and cancer patients. Profiled with immunoSEQ multiplex PCR; TCRdb holds only in-frame clones, not every one. Of about 130,000 clones listed, 90% to 95% are singletons. Many counts were recorded for this clone. The length of the CDR3 is 15 residues. CDR1 and CDR2 (germline): KGHDR, SFDVKD. Trimming stripped 7 bases from V and 0 bases from J, with 14 bases between. The sample taken for sequencing was PBMCs. The J gene is TRBJ1-1, the V gene TRBV24-1; weak D call: TRBD1 (6 bases). This sequence was found in a man aged 45-60 years with head and neck cancer. CDR3 bases: TGTGCCACCAGCCCAGGACAGACCTTGAACACTGAAGCTTTCTTT. It specifies CATSPGQTLNTEAFF.